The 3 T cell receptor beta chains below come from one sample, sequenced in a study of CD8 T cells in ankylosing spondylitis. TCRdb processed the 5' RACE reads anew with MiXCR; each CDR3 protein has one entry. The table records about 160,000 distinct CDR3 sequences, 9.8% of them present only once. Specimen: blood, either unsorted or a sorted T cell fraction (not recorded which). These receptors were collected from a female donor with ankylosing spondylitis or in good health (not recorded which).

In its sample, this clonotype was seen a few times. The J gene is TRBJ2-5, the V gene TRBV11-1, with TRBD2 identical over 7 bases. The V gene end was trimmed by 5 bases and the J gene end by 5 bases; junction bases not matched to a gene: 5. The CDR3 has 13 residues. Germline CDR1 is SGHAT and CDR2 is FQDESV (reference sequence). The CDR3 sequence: CASSGAGEETQYF. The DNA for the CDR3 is TGTGCCAGCAGCGGTGCGGGAGAGGAGACCCAGTACTTC.

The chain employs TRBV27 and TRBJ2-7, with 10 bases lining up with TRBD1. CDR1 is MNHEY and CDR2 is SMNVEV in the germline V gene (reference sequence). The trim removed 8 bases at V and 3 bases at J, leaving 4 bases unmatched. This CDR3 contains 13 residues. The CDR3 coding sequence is TGTGCCAGCGCCCGGGACAGGGGCTACGAGCAGTACTTC. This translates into CASARDRGYEQYF.

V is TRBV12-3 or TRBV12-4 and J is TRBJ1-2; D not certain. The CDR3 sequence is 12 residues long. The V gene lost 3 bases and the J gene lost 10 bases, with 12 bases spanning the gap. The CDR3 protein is CASSLGGVSYTF. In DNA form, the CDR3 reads TGTGCCAGCAGTTTGGGTGGGGTGTCCTACACCTTC.